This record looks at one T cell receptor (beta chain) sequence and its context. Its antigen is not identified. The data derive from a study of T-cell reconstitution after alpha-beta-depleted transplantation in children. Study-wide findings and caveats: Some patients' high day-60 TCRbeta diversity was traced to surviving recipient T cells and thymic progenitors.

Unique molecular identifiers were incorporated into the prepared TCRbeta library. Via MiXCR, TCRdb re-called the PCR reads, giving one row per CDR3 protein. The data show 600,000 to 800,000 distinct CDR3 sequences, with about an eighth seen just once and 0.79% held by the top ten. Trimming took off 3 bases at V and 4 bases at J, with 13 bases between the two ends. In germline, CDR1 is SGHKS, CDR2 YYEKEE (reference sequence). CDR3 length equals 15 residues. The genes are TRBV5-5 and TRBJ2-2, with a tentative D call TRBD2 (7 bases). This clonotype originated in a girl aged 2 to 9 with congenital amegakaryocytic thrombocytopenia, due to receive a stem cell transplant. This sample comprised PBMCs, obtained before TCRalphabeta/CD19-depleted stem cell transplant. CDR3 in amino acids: CASSWGGASTGELFF. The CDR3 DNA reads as TGTGCCAGCAGCTGGGGGGGGGCAAGCACCGGGGAGCTGTTTTTT.